The next 20 T cell receptor beta chains were all read from a single sample in a study of cytomegalovirus exposure and HLA in healthy donors. In the PCR, 60 Vbeta and 13 Jbeta primers were used. This table comes from immunoSEQ multiplex PCR, and its TCRdb copy is limited to in-frame clones, with some not included. The repertoire holds 150,000 to 200,000 clones, with more than 65% as singletons. The sequenced sample was PBMCs. These receptors originate from a woman under 40 in good health and CMV-seropositive.

CDR3 in amino acids: CASSLTGNEQFF. CDR3 nucleotide sequence: TGTGCCAGCAGCCTGACAGGGAATGAGCAGTTCTTC. The chain uses TRBV6-1 and TRBJ2-1; 7 bases are a match to TRBD1. J gave up 7 bases and V 6 bases, and 3 bases lay outside the gene matches. CDR3 length equals 12 residues. Per germline, CDR1 MNHNS and CDR2 SASEGT.

This rearrangement joins TRBV7-9 to TRBJ2-2, with 7 bases aligning to TRBD2. The CDR3 length is 15 residues. After removal of 3 bases from V and 1 base from J, the junction contained 2 bases not matched to a gene. The germline V gene encodes CDR1 SEHNR and CDR2 FQNEAQ (reference sequence). The DNA of the CDR3 is TGTGCCAGCAGCTTTGGGGGGGTGAACACCGGGGAGCTGTTTTTT. This translates into CASSFGGVNTGELFF.

The chain couples TRBV5-1 to TRBJ2-7; TRBD2 agrees at 8 bases. There are 14 residues in the CDR3. Germline loops: CDR1 SGHRS, CDR2 YFSETQ. With 5 bases clipped from V and 3 bases from J, the junction kept 7 bases outside the gene matches. CDR3 DNA: TGCGCCAGCAGTTCTAGCGGGTTTTTCTACGAGCAGTACTTC. Protein sequence: CASSSSGFFYEQYF.

The gene calls are TRBV27 and TRBJ2-1, with D tentatively TRBD2 (6 bases). The germline V gene encodes CDR1 MNHEY and CDR2 SMNVEV (reference sequence). The CDR3 contains 15 residues. The V end was cut by 5 bases, the J end by 0 bases, with 11 bases between. CDR3 nucleotides: TGTGCCAGCAGTCCCTTGGAGGGCTCCTACAATGAGCAGTTCTTC. This encodes CASSPLEGSYNEQFF.

The chain joins TRBV28 to TRBJ1-6; no clear D. The CDR3 covers 14 residues. The V end was cut by 7 bases, the J end by 6 bases, with 13 bases between. The germline CDR1 and CDR2 sequences are MDHEN and SYDVKM. The CDR3 nucleotides are TGTGCCAGCATCCTGCGAGGGCTTAATTCACCCCTCCACTTT. The encoded protein is CASILRGLNSPLHF.

The V call is TRBV6-5, the J call TRBJ1-5; D is ambiguous. Trimming stripped 5 bases from V and 2 bases from J, with 10 bases between. This CDR3 comprises 14 residues. Germline CDR1 is MNHEY and CDR2 is SVGAGI. CDR3 sequence: CASSDVGGNQPQHF. The CDR3 coding sequence is TGTGCCAGCAGTGACGTAGGAGGCAATCAGCCCCAGCATTTT.

This clone was detected once. The chain couples TRBV2 to TRBJ2-1, with D maybe TRBD2 (5 bases). Deletions cut 7 bases from V and 7 bases from J, with 11 bases between. This CDR3 spans 12 amino acids. Looked up from germline, CDR1 is SNHLY and CDR2 is FYNNEI. The CDR3 region is CASNYGVNEQFF. Written as DNA, the CDR3 is TGTGCCAGCAATTACGGGGTTAATGAGCAGTTCTTC. Looking up the rest from reference TRBV2 and TRBJ2-1 gives the full variable domain: EPEVTQTPSHQVTQMGQEVILRCVPISNHLYFYWYRQILGQKVEFLVSFYNNEISEKSEIFDDQFSVERPDGSNFTLKIRSTKLEDSAMYFCASNYGVNEQFFGPGTRLTVL.

CDR3: CASSPEGRGGEKLFF. CDR3 coding DNA: TGTGCCAGCAGCCCCGAGGGGAGGGGAGGTGAAAAACTGTTTTTT. The V and J genes are TRBV7-9 and TRBJ1-4, with a possible D match to TRBD1 (5 bases). CDR3 length: 15 residues. Trimming cost V 5 bases and J 7 bases, with 17 bases left between them. Germline CDR1 reads SEHNR; CDR2 reads FQNEAQ (reference sequence).

As for this clone: A junction boundary mismatches the germline segment, possibly from a read error. This rearrangement joins TRBV12-5 to TRBJ2-4, with D perhaps TRBD1 (5 bases). The germline gives CDR1 LGHNT, CDR2 FRNRAP. CDR3 length: 15 amino acids. The CDR3: CASDLSTQVKNIQYF. The CDR3 DNA is TGTGCTAGTGATTTGTCCACACAGGTAAAAAACATTCAGTACTTC.

This chain joins TRBV29-1 and TRBJ1-5; possible D gene TRBD1, 6 bases. With 1 base removed from V and 8 bases from J, the gap between germline ends came to 12 bases. The length of the CDR3 is 13 residues. In germline, CDR1 is SQVTM, CDR2 ANQGSEA. CDR3 nucleotide sequence: TGCAGCGTTGAAGGGTTGGCAGGGGAGCCCCAGCATTTT. Translated, it gives CSVEGLAGEPQHF.

This clone was seen a single time. The chain joins TRBV9 to TRBJ2-1; possibly TRBD1 for D (5 bases). The ends were cut back, 4 bases at V and 3 bases at J, with 17 bases in the middle. The CDR3 covers 16 residues. Germline loops: CDR1 SGDLS, CDR2 YYNGEE. CDR3 residues: CASSTLDSTIYNEQFF. The CDR3 DNA reads as TGTGCCAGCAGCACTCTAGACAGCACAATCTACAATGAGCAGTTCTTC.

The chain couples TRBV5-4 to TRBJ2-7; D might be TRBD1 (5 bases). V was pared by 0 bases and J by 4 bases, with 11 bases between. The CDR3 totals 14 residues. Germline values: CDR1 SGHNT, CDR2 YYREEE (reference sequence). The CDR3 DNA follows: TGTGCCAGCAGCTTGGCCAAGGGGCCTTACGAGCAGTACTTC. It is translated as CASSLAKGPYEQYF.

The chain employs TRBV4-3 and TRBJ2-7, with 12 bases that match TRBD2. Per the germline V gene, CDR1 is LGHNA and CDR2 is YSLEER. The CDR3 totals 13 residues. The junction had 1 base not matched to a gene; V was cut back by 4 bases and J by 6 bases. CDR3 DNA: TGCGCCAGCAGCCTGGGACTAGCGGGCGAGCAGTACTTC. This gives the protein CASSLGLAGEQYF.

The rearrangement links TRBV28 to TRBJ2-5; maybe TRBD2 (7 bases). Germline lookup yields CDR1 MDHEN and CDR2 SYDVKM. The CDR3 is made up of 16 amino acids. Between the trimmed V and J ends, which lost 2 bases and 7 bases, there was a span of 20 bases. The chain's CDR3 is CASSLRSRGAFGTQYF. The DNA for the CDR3 is TGTGCCAGCAGTTTACGCTCTCGGGGGGCCTTCGGGACCCAGTACTTC.

The CDR3 DNA reads as TGTGCCAGCAGTTATTACGAGCAGTACTTC. This sequence encodes CASSYYEQYF. V and J are TRBV28 and TRBJ2-5; no clear D gene. Near its end, the DNA agrees better with TRBJ2-7, so the J call may be wrong. This CDR3 is built from 10 residues. Germline V gene lookup returns CDR1 MDHEN and CDR2 SYDVKM.

The chain links TRBV28 to TRBJ2-7, with 7 bases lining up with TRBD2. The CDR3 spans 13 residues. The V and J ends lost 5 bases and 6 bases, in that order; junction bases with no gene match: 7. Per the germline V gene, CDR1 is MDHEN and CDR2 is SYDVKM. The CDR3 bases are TGTGCCAGCAGTCGTAGCGGGCCCGCCGAGCAGTACTTC. It encodes CASSRSGPAEQYF.

V usage is TRBV28 and J usage is TRBJ1-5, with D unresolved. CDR3 length: 13 residues. V lost 5 bases to trimming and J lost 4 bases, with 9 bases between them. The germline CDR1 and CDR2 sequences are MDHEN and SYDVKM. As DNA, the CDR3 is TGTGCCAGCAGTCTCCAGGAAAATCAGCCCCAGCATTTT. Amino acid sequence: CASSLQENQPQHF. The entire variable domain, with the rest obtained from reference TRBV28 and TRBJ1-5, is as follows: DVKVTQSSRYLVKRTGEKVFLECVQDMDHENMFWYRQDPGLGLRLIYFSYDVKMKEKGDIPEGYSVSREKKERFSLILESASTNQTSMYLCASSLQENQPQHFGDGTRLSIL.

The CDR3, as DNA: TGTGCCACCAGCCCTGTAAGGACAGGGAATAACTATGGCTACACCTTC. This sequence encodes CATSPVRTGNNYGYTF. The chain has TRBV15 and TRBJ1-2, with TRBD1 matching over 8 bases. This CDR3 has 16 residues. Germline CDR1 reads LNHNV; CDR2 reads YYDKDF (reference sequence). V was pared by 5 bases and J by 1 base, with 9 bases of the junction left unmatched.

The rearrangement uses TRBV6-1 and TRBJ1-6; D is unresolved. Trimming stripped 9 bases from V and 11 bases from J, with 17 bases between. CDR1 and CDR2 from the germline V gene are MNHNS and SASEGT. CDR3 size: 13 residues. CDR3 DNA sequence: TGTGCCAGTGCTCGGGTGACTGAAACACCCCTCCACTTT. It specifies CASARVTETPLHF.

The chain uses TRBV5-4 and TRBJ2-5; TRBD1 agrees at 9 bases. Germline loops: CDR1 SGHNT, CDR2 YYREEE (reference sequence). V gave up 4 bases and J gave up 0 bases; unmatched junction bases: 10. CDR3 length: 17 amino acids. The DNA for the CDR3 is TGTGCCAGCAGCCAGGGACAGGGCTTGGGGTACCAAGAGACCCAGTACTTC. Protein product: CASSQGQGLGYQETQYF.